This is a list of T cell receptor beta chains from one sample in a study of early T cells in non-severe SARS-CoV-2 infection. TCRdb passed the 5' RACE reads through MiXCR, listing each CDR3 protein once. The repertoire holds about 81,000 distinct CDR3 sequences, with 5% to 7% as singletons. The sequenced material came from whole blood. These TCRs come from an adult who was a healthcare worker with PCR-confirmed SARS-CoV-2 infection or an uninfected control (not recorded which). The CDR3 runs from the conserved cysteine through the conserved F or W. Each record gives: D gene, J gene, clone size, V gene, CDR3 length, CDR3 protein, CDR3 DNA. A D gene is named only where the DNA matches it firmly. Only part of the rows carry a size: once, few, many, or a class if the clone is expanded.

- | TRBJ1-2 | - | TRBV11-2 | 12 | CASSLSSYGYTF | TGTGCCAGCAGCTTAAGTAGCTATGGCTACACCTTC
- | TRBJ1-2 | many | TRBV5-1 | 14 | CASSLEGLSWGYTF | TGCGCCAGCAGCTTGGAGGGGCTGTCATGGGGCTACACCTTC
TRBD1 | TRBJ1-5 | many | TRBV20-1 | 15 | CSARSHGTGYQPQHF | TGCAGTGCTAGATCGCACGGGACAGGGTATCAGCCCCAGCATTTT
- | TRBJ2-7 | - | TRBV10-3 | 13 | CAIKDGNSYEQYF | TGTGCCATCAAGGACGGCAACTCCTACGAGCAGTACTTC
- | TRBJ2-1 | few | TRBV7-6 | 19 | CASSLVGFPRDSGLGEQFF | TGTGCCAGCAGCTTAGTCGGGTTCCCCCGGGACTCGGGGCTGGGGGAGCAGTTCTTC
- | TRBJ2-7 | few | TRBV6-5 | 14 | CATQGALSVYEQYF | TGTGCCACACAAGGGGCCTTATCCGTCTACGAGCAGTACTTC
- | TRBJ1-2 | few | TRBV28 | 14 | CASSFIGSVFSYTF | TGTGCCAGCAGTTTTATCGGATCCGTGTTTAGCTACACCTTC
- | TRBJ2-5 | few | TRBV2 | 14 | CASSIGTLEETQYF | TGTGCCAGCAGCATCGGGACACTTGAAGAGACCCAGTACTTC
TRBD1 | TRBJ1-5 | - | TRBV27 | 16 | CASSPQGQGGNQPQHF | TGTGCCAGCAGTCCCCAAGGACAGGGAGGAAATCAGCCCCAGCATTTT
- | TRBJ2-3 | few | TRBV7-7 | 15 | CASSLDVGSTDTQYF | TGTGCCAGCAGCTTAGACGTGGGATCCACAGATACGCAGTATTTT
- | TRBJ1-1 | many | TRBV28 | 13 | CASSFKLNTEAFF | TGTGCCAGCAGTTTCAAGCTGAACACTGAAGCTTTCTTT
- | TRBJ1-5 | many | TRBV18 | 14 | CASSQDSLNQPQHF | TGTGCCAGCTCCCAAGACAGCCTAAATCAGCCCCAGCATTTT
TRBD2 | TRBJ2-7 | many | TRBV5-4 | 16 | CASSQQSSGGSYEQYF | TGTGCCAGCAGCCAGCAAAGTAGCGGGGGCTCCTACGAGCAGTACTTC
- | TRBJ2-7 | many | TRBV6-1 | 12 | CASRGGSYEQYF | TGTGCCAGCAGGGGAGGCTCCTACGAGCAGTACTTC
- | TRBJ2-5 | - | TRBV29-1 | 14 | CSVVGRSMVETQYF | TGCAGCGTTGTGGGCAGGTCCATGGTTGAGACCCAGTACTTC
- | TRBJ2-3 | few | TRBV15 | 17 | CATSRVDAGAGADTQYF | TGTGCCACCAGCAGAGTTGATGCAGGGGCAGGCGCAGATACGCAGTATTTT
- | TRBJ2-1 | - | TRBV4-3 | 13 | CASSQRTSNEQFF | TGCGCCAGCAGCCAACGGACCTCCAATGAGCAGTTCTTC
TRBD2 | TRBJ2-7 | many | TRBV4-2 | 13 | CASSGRTSGEQYF | TGTGCCAGCAGCGGCCGGACTAGCGGCGAGCAGTACTTC
TRBD2 | TRBJ2-7 | many | TRBV6-2/TRBV6-3 | 15 | CASRSAGGSSNEQYF | TGTGCCAGCAGATCAGCGGGAGGGTCAAGCAACGAGCAGTACTTC
- | TRBJ2-7 | - | TRBV4-2 | 15 | CASSQGRGRYNEQYF | TGTGCCAGCAGCCAAGGCAGAGGACGCTACAACGAGCAGTACTTC
TRBD2 | TRBJ2-1 | - | TRBV5-6 | 18 | CASSPTSGRENVYNEQFF | TGTGCCAGCAGCCCGACTAGCGGGAGGGAGAATGTCTACAATGAGCAGTTCTTC
- | TRBJ1-2 | many | TRBV6-1 | 14 | CASSPGATPTGYTF | TGTGCCAGCAGTCCGGGAGCTACCCCAACTGGCTACACCTTC
- | TRBJ2-7 | many | TRBV27 | 14 | CASSLSTRSYEQYF | TGTGCCAGCAGTTTATCGACCAGGTCCTACGAGCAGTACTTC
- | TRBJ2-3 | few | TRBV15 | 16 | CATSRAYSPPGDTQYF | TGTGCCACCAGCAGAGCGTATAGTCCCCCCGGTGATACGCAGTATTTT